A single T cell receptor (beta chain) is shown here with its context. The source of the sample is a study of blood T cell repertoires in COVID-19. Here immunoSEQ multiplex PCR was the method, and the copy in TCRdb shows in-frame clones only, minus some. The data show under 250,000 clones, about 83% seen once. The CDR3 is 16 amino acids. V lost 4 bases, J lost 2 bases, and 8 bases stayed unmatched. Germline values: CDR1 KGHDR, CDR2 SFDVKD. The rearrangement links TRBV24-1 to TRBJ2-3; TRBD2 agrees at 7 bases. This sequence was found in a woman in her 40s who had recovered from COVID-19. Sample: peripheral blood. The CDR3 nucleotides are TGTGCCACCAGTGACCGAAGCGGGGCGCTCACAGATACGCAGTATTTT. Translating gives CATSDRSGALTDTQYF.